These 6 T cell receptor beta chains came from one sample sequenced in a study of blood T cell repertoires in COVID-19. Clones were sequenced by immunoSEQ multiplex PCR, and TCRdb holds only the in-frame ones, with some missing. The repertoire consists of 250,000 to 350,000 clones, with 70% to 90% occurring once and the leading ten covering around 0.92%. Sequencing input: PBMCs or T cells enriched from blood (not recorded which). The source of these receptors is a woman aged 30 to 39 who had recovered from COVID-19.

This chain connects TRBV2 to TRBJ1-2; TRBD1 is a possible D gene (6 bases). Looked up from germline, CDR1 is SNHLY and CDR2 is FYNNEI. The CDR3 consists of 12 residues. Trimming took off 8 bases at V and 6 bases at J, with 13 bases between the two ends. The CDR3 sequence is CASYRDVHGYTF. The DNA for the CDR3 is TGTGCCAGCTACAGGGACGTCCATGGCTACACCTTC.

The V call is TRBV4-1, the J call TRBJ1-1, with TRBD1 matching over 7 bases. The CDR3 contains 14 residues. In germline, CDR1 is MGHRA, CDR2 YSYEKL. Germline trimming cut 2 bases from V and 2 bases from J; bases unmatched to any gene: 2. CDR3 DNA: TGCGCCAGCAGCCAACACAGGGGAAACACTGAAGCTTTCTTT. This translates into CASSQHRGNTEAFF.

The V and J genes are TRBV7-2 and TRBJ2-2; tentatively, D is TRBD2 (7 bases). The CDR3 extends over 16 amino acids. The V gene lost 5 bases and the J gene lost 6 bases, with 19 bases spanning the gap. Germline values: CDR1 SGHTA, CDR2 FQGNSA. This chain's CDR3 is CASSPQGGGSAGELFF. The CDR3 coding sequence is TGTGCCAGCAGCCCACAGGGAGGGGGTTCGGCCGGGGAGCTGTTTTTT.

J is TRBJ2-7 and V is TRBV7-6; 12 nucleotides agree with TRBD1. Losses at the gene ends were 1 base for V and 4 bases for J; bases not matched to a gene: 5. This CDR3 has 16 residues. Germline assignment: CDR1 SGHVS and CDR2 FNYEAQ. The CDR3 bases are TGTGCCAGCAGCTTAGTGGGACAGGGGGCGCGGTACGAGCAGTACTTC. It encodes CASSLVGQGARYEQYF.

The chain combines TRBV2 with TRBJ2-3, with D possibly TRBD1 on 6 matching bases. The CDR3 spans 15 residues. V was pared by 3 bases and J by 4 bases, with 14 bases between. The germline V gene has CDR1 SNHLY and CDR2 FYNNEI. The CDR3 coding sequence is TGTGCCAGCAGTGACGTCGTCAGGGGCGCAGATACGCAGTATTTT. Encoded protein: CASSDVVRGADTQYF. The full variable domain, completed using reference TRBV2 and TRBJ2-3, is EPEVTQTPSHQVTQMGQEVILRCVPISNHLYFYWYRQILGQKVEFLVSFYNNEISEKSEIFDDQFSVERPDGSNFTLKIRSTKLEDSAMYFCASSDVVRGADTQYFGPGTRLTVL.

This sequence joins TRBV6-5 and TRBJ1-2, with D tentatively TRBD1 (6 bases). Deletions cut 6 bases from V and 4 bases from J, with 15 bases between. The CDR3 is made up of 14 amino acids. Germline V lookup: CDR1 MNHEY, CDR2 SVGAGI. The CDR3 loop is CASSLTGQPYGYTF. The CDR3 bases are TGTGCCAGCAGCCTGACCGGACAGCCCTATGGCTACACCTTC.